A selection of T cell receptor beta chains follows, all from one sample in a study of T cells after posttransplantation cyclophosphamide. Clones were read by immunoSEQ multiplex PCR, and TCRdb kept only the in-frame ones, dropping some. The repertoire holds 23,000 or so clones, with roughly 98% as singletons. Sequenced sample: naive CD8+ T cells sorted from PBMCs. Source of these receptors: a man between 40 and 49 years old in good health, CMV-negative, and a related stem cell transplant donor. CDR3s include the opening cysteine and the closing phenylalanine or tryptophan. A D gene is named only where the DNA matches it firmly. Part of the rows lack a size; the others show once, few, many or a class for expanded clones.

V gene	clone size	J gene	D gene	CDR3 DNA	CDR3 protein
TRBV11-2	NA	TRBJ2-5	TRBD2	TGTGCCAGCAGCTTAGAATGGACTAGCGGGCAAGAGACCCAGTACTTC	CASSLEWTSGQETQYF
TRBV7-6	NA	TRBJ2-5	NA	TGTGCCAGCAGCGTACGTCCCGGTGGCCAAGAGACCCAGTACTTC	CASSVRPGGQETQYF
TRBV7-9	NA	TRBJ2-7	TRBD1	TGTGCCAGCAGCTCCTCCCCGGGGACAGGGGCCTCCTACGAGCAGTACTTC	CASSSSPGTGASYEQYF
TRBV19	NA	TRBJ1-1	NA	TGTGCCAGTAGTATAAACTGGAACACTGAAGCTTTCTTT	CASSINWNTEAFF
TRBV15	NA	TRBJ2-7	TRBD2	TGTGCCACCAGCGCCCCCGGGACTAGCGAGCAGTACTTC	CATSAPGTSEQYF
TRBV29-1	NA	TRBJ2-7	TRBD1	TGCAGCGCCGGCGGACAGGGTTCGATTTACGAGCAGTACTTC	CSAGGQGSIYEQYF
TRBV13	NA	TRBJ2-7	NA	TGTGCCAGCAGCTCGAACCCAGCAGGGGCTAACGAGCAGTACTTC	CASSSNPAGANEQYF
TRBV6-6	once	TRBJ2-7	NA	TGTGCCAGCAGTTACCTGAAGGTGGGCCTATACGAGCAGTACTTC	CASSYLKVGLYEQYF
TRBV7-2	NA	TRBJ2-7	NA	TGTGCCAGCAGCTTAGCGGCGGACTTTCTCTACGAGCAGTACTTC	CASSLAADFLYEQYF
TRBV28	NA	TRBJ2-3	NA	TGTGCCAGCCAGGACTGGGTTGAAGGTAGATTAAGTACGCAGTATTTT	CASQDWVEGRLSTQYF
TRBV7-9	NA	TRBJ2-2	NA	TGTGCCAGCAGTCCGGCTGCGGGGCAGAACACCGGGGAGCTGTTTTTT	CASSPAAGQNTGELFF
TRBV10-3	once	TRBJ1-1	NA	TGTGCCATCAGTGAGCTAAGGAACACTGAAGCTTTCTTT	CAISELRNTEAFF
TRBV7-3	NA	TRBJ2-2	NA	TGTGCCAGCAGCTTAGATTCGGCCGGGGAGCTGTTTTTT	CASSLDSAGELFF
TRBV9	NA	TRBJ1-4	TRBD1	TGTGCCAGCAGTACAGGGGGAATTGCAACTAATGAAAAACTGTTTTTT	CASSTGGIATNEKLFF